This entry lists 13 T cell receptor beta chains sequenced from one sample in a study of cytomegalovirus exposure and HLA in healthy donors. PCR primers comprised 60 Vbeta and 13 Jbeta primers. The repertoire was sequenced with immunoSEQ multiplex PCR; TCRdb's copy has only in-frame clones and lacks some. The repertoire has some 170,000 clones, roughly 79% of them found once; the top ten carry 6.3%. Material for sequencing was PBMCs. The source is a man aged 35-49 years in good health and CMV-seropositive.

The chain employs TRBV27 and TRBJ1-5; TRBD1 matches at 9 bases. Germline-derived CDR1 and CDR2 are MNHEY and SMNVEV (reference sequence). Trimming removed 5 bases from V and 2 bases from J; junction bases left unmatched: 7. The CDR3 length is 16 residues. The CDR3 protein is CASSPTGTGRNQPQHF. In nucleotides, the CDR3 is TGTGCCAGCAGTCCCACCGGGACAGGGCGCAATCAGCCCCAGCATTTT.

V is TRBV27 and J is TRBJ1-1; 7 bases align to TRBD1. The CDR3 is 15 amino acids. Unmatched junction bases numbered 7, after V lost 2 bases and J lost 4 bases. Germline CDR1 and CDR2: MNHEY and SMNVEV (reference sequence). The CDR3, as DNA: TGTGCCAGCAGTTTACGGACAGGCCGAGGCACTGAAGCTTTCTTT. It specifies CASSLRTGRGTEAFF.

The rearrangement uses TRBV30 and TRBJ1-2, with no clear D. Trimming left V 0 bases short and J 4 bases short, with 6 bases between. Germline loops: CDR1 GTSNPN, CDR2 SVGIG (reference sequence). This CDR3 spans 12 amino acids. The CDR3 region is CAWSVSGYGYTF. The CDR3 region has the DNA TGTGCCTGGAGTGTATCGGGCTATGGCTACACCTTC.

The V call is TRBV7-3, the J call TRBJ2-3; tentatively, D is TRBD2 (6 bases). The CDR3 is made up of 14 amino acids. The germline CDR1 and CDR2 sequences are SGHTA and FQGTGA. V shed 1 base and J shed 4 bases, with 9 bases lying between them. CDR3 in amino acids: CASSLNAGSDTQYF. The CDR3 DNA follows: TGTGCCAGCAGCTTAAACGCGGGATCAGATACGCAGTATTTT.

This clone was detected once. CDR3 nucleotides: TGTGCCAGCAGAGCAGGGGGCTCTAATGAAAAACTGTTTTTT. It yields the protein CASRAGGSNEKLFF. This chain uses TRBV28 with TRBJ1-4, with 8 bases matching TRBD1. The V gene's germline CDR1 is MDHEN and CDR2 SYDVKM. Unmatched junction bases numbered 3, after V lost 6 bases and J lost 3 bases. This CDR3 is 14 amino acids long.

The V and J genes are TRBV18 and TRBJ1-4; D ambiguous. Trimming took off 3 bases at V and 2 bases at J, with 10 bases between the two ends. The CDR3 runs to 15 residues. Germline V CDR1 and CDR2: KGHSH, LQKENI. The CDR3 here is CASSPLGGTNEKLFF. For the CDR3, the DNA is TGTGCCAGCTCACCGCTAGGAGGGACTAATGAAAAACTGTTTTTT.

The J gene is TRBJ2-7, the V gene TRBV4-2; tentative D call: TRBD2 (5 bases). V dropped 0 bases and J dropped 12 bases, with 12 bases sitting between them. There are 12 residues in the CDR3. Germline-derived CDR1 and CDR2 are LGHNA and YNFKEQ. The CDR3 DNA reads TGTGCCAGCAGCCAAGATCAGGAGGTTTGGTACTTC. Its protein is CASSQDQEVWYF.

The rearrangement joins TRBV6-1 to TRBJ1-2; 9 nucleotides agree with TRBD1. CDR3 size: 14 residues. Germline V gene sequence: CDR1 MNHNS, CDR2 SASEGT. The ends lost 4 bases at V and 6 bases at J; junction bases unmatched: 6. CDR3 loop: CASSVPRDRDGYTF. CDR3 bases: TGTGCCAGCAGTGTCCCCAGGGACAGGGATGGCTACACCTTC.

This clone was counted a single time. The V call is TRBV5-4, the J call TRBJ2-1, with D unresolved. The CDR3 runs 17 residues. Germline V gene sequence: CDR1 SGHNT, CDR2 YYREEE (reference sequence). Trimming shortened V by 1 base and J by 1 base, and 15 bases separated the two germline ends. CDR3 in amino acids: CASSLPVGTLSYNEQFF. The CDR3 nucleotides read TGTGCCAGCAGCTTGCCAGTTGGCACCCTTTCCTACAATGAGCAGTTCTTC.

V is TRBV28 and J is TRBJ2-7; maybe TRBD2 (5 bases). In germline, CDR1 is MDHEN, CDR2 SYDVKM. Between the trimmed V and J ends, which lost 2 bases and 4 bases, there was a span of 9 bases. This CDR3 is 13 amino acids long. The CDR3 nucleotides read TGTGCCAGCAGTTTAGGTCTAGCTTACGAGCAGTACTTC. Its protein is CASSLGLAYEQYF. Complete variable domain (other parts from reference TRBV28 and TRBJ2-7): DVKVTQSSRYLVKRTGEKVFLECVQDMDHENMFWYRQDPGLGLRLIYFSYDVKMKEKGDIPEGYSVSREKKERFSLILESASTNQTSMYLCASSLGLAYEQYFGPGTRLTVT.

The rearrangement joins TRBV6-4 to TRBJ2-3, with TRBD2 matching over 12 bases. Per germline, CDR1 MRHNA and CDR2 SNTAGT. The CDR3 runs 15 residues. The J segment lost 1 base and the V segment lost 5 bases, leaving 1 base of the junction unmatched. As DNA, the CDR3 is TGTGCCAGCAGTCTAGCGGGAGGGGGCACAGATACGCAGTATTTT. Amino acids: CASSLAGGGTDTQYF.

The chain has TRBV19 and TRBJ2-2; D gene unclear. The germline V gene has CDR1 LNHDA and CDR2 SQIVND (reference sequence). Between the trimmed V and J ends, which lost 7 bases and 4 bases, there was a span of 10 bases. The CDR3 covers 13 residues. Here the CDR3 DNA reads TGTGCCAGTAACTACGTGGCCACCGGGGAGCTGTTTTTT. Amino acid sequence: CASNYVATGELFF.

CDR3 residues: CASSSRTQTSDEQYF. In DNA, the CDR3 is TGTGCCAGCAGTTCCAGGACCCAGACTAGCGACGAGCAGTACTTC. The chain combines TRBV28 with TRBJ2-7; TRBD2 matches 8 bases. V gave up 4 bases and J gave up 5 bases; unmatched junction bases: 10. The CDR3 is 15 amino acids. The V gene's germline CDR1 is MDHEN and CDR2 SYDVKM.